This T cell receptor beta chain was observed in a study of cytomegalovirus exposure and HLA in healthy donors. Produced via immunoSEQ multiplex PCR; TCRdb's table is partial and in-frame only. Here the sample spans about 160,000 clones, roughly 90% being singletons. Per germline, CDR1 SQVTM and CDR2 ANQGSEA. CDR3 length equals 14 residues. V gave up 6 bases and J gave up 1 base, with 16 bases separating them. The TCR comes from a woman aged 18-35 years in good health and CMV-seronegative. This chain uses TRBV29-1 with TRBJ2-7; TRBD2 is a possible D gene (6 bases). Sequencing was done on a sample of PBMCs. The CDR3 sequence: CSVDSGGASYEQYF. In DNA, the CDR3 is TGCAGCGTAGATTCTGGCGGGGCGTCCTACGAGCAGTACTTC.